The rows below give T cell receptor beta chains drawn from one sample of a study of T cells in Graves' hyperthyroidism and ophthalmopathy. A single record per CDR3 protein comes from TCRdb applying MiXCR to the multiplex PCR reads. This sample has almost 600,000 distinct CDR3 sequences, with 40% to 55% found just once. Source material: peripheral blood or thyroid tissue (not recorded which). Every receptor here comes from a woman under 30 with Graves' hyperthyroidism. CDR3s include the opening cysteine and the closing phenylalanine or tryptophan. Each record gives: CDR3 DNA, CDR3 protein, V gene, J gene, D gene, clone size. A D gene is named only where the DNA matches it firmly. Rows may omit the clone size; those that give it use once, few, many or a size class.

cdr3_nt: TGTGCCAGCAGTTTAAAAGCCAGGGAGTACTATGGCTACACCTTC
cdr3_aa: CASSLKAREYYGYTF
v_call: TRBV2
j_call: TRBJ1-2
d_call: .
clone_size: many

cdr3_nt: TGCAGTGCTGTTCGGACAGGGTTGTCTGAATATGGCTACACCTTC
cdr3_aa: CSAVRTGLSEYGYTF
v_call: TRBV20-1
j_call: TRBJ1-2
d_call: TRBD1
clone_size: .

cdr3_nt: TGTGCCACCAGCAGAGATAGGAGTAGGAGAACCGGGGAGCTGTTTTTT
cdr3_aa: CATSRDRSRRTGELFF
v_call: TRBV15
j_call: TRBJ2-2
d_call: .
clone_size: many

cdr3_nt: TGCAGTGCCAGTAGTGAGGGAGGAGTCCATGGCTACACCTTC
cdr3_aa: CSASSEGGVHGYTF
v_call: TRBV20-1
j_call: TRBJ1-2
d_call: .
clone_size: .

cdr3_nt: TGTGCCAGCAGCCCCAAGTCCTGGGGGTCAAATGAAAAACTGTTTTTT
cdr3_aa: CASSPKSWGSNEKLFF
v_call: TRBV7-9
j_call: TRBJ1-4
d_call: .
clone_size: many

cdr3_nt: TGTGCCATCCTGACAGGGGATGGGAAGACCCAGTACTTC
cdr3_aa: CAILTGDGKTQYF
v_call: TRBV10-3
j_call: TRBJ2-5
d_call: TRBD1
clone_size: .

cdr3_nt: TGCAGCGTTAGGGCAGGGGGATGGGAGACCCAGTACTTC
cdr3_aa: CSVRAGGWETQYF
v_call: TRBV29-1
j_call: TRBJ2-5
d_call: TRBD1
clone_size: .

cdr3_nt: TGTGCCAGCAGTGACAGGCGCTTCGGGCAGCCCCAGCATTTT
cdr3_aa: CASSDRRFGQPQHF
v_call: TRBV6-1
j_call: TRBJ1-5
d_call: .
clone_size: many

cdr3_nt: TGCAGTGCTACCGACAGGGTTGGCGAAAAACTGTTTTTT
cdr3_aa: CSATDRVGEKLFF
v_call: TRBV20-1
j_call: TRBJ1-4
d_call: TRBD1
clone_size: .

cdr3_nt: TGCAGTGCTCTCAGGGGGGTCTATGGCTACACCTTC
cdr3_aa: CSALRGVYGYTF
v_call: TRBV20-1
j_call: TRBJ1-2
d_call: TRBD1
clone_size: .

cdr3_nt: TGTGCCAGCAGTTACCTGGGACAGCTGTTTTTT
cdr3_aa: CASSYLGQLFF
v_call: TRBV6-5
j_call: TRBJ2-2
d_call: .
clone_size: .

cdr3_nt: TGTGCCAGCAGCTTAGCGGTTACGGGACAGGGGGGATCCCCCCTCCACTTT
cdr3_aa: CASSLAVTGQGGSPLHF
v_call: TRBV9
j_call: TRBJ1-6
d_call: TRBD1
clone_size: .

cdr3_nt: TGTGCCAGCAGTCCGCAGGGCCTGCCCCAGCATTTT
cdr3_aa: CASSPQGLPQHF
v_call: TRBV12-3/TRBV12-4
j_call: TRBJ1-5
d_call: .
clone_size: .

cdr3_nt: TGTGCCAGCAGTGAAGAGGGCAGGGTCGGACAGCCCCAGCATTTT
cdr3_aa: CASSEEGRVGQPQHF
v_call: TRBV6-1
j_call: TRBJ1-5
d_call: .
clone_size: many

cdr3_nt: TGTGCCAGCAGCGTAGGTACTAGCGGTTACCAAGAGACCCAGTACTTC
cdr3_aa: CASSVGTSGYQETQYF
v_call: TRBV9
j_call: TRBJ2-5
d_call: TRBD2
clone_size: many

cdr3_nt: TGTGCCAGCACCCTTAGCGGGAGGACCTACGAGCAGTACTTC
cdr3_aa: CASTLSGRTYEQYF
v_call: TRBV12-3/TRBV12-4
j_call: TRBJ2-7
d_call: TRBD2
clone_size: many

cdr3_nt: TGTGCCAGCAGCGTAATGGCGGGAGAGGGCGAGCAGTACTTC
cdr3_aa: CASSVMAGEGEQYF
v_call: TRBV9
j_call: TRBJ2-7
d_call: TRBD2
clone_size: many

cdr3_nt: TGTGCCACCTTATACCGACCAGGGGACTACGAGCAGTACTTC
cdr3_aa: CATLYRPGDYEQYF
v_call: TRBV10-3
j_call: TRBJ2-7
d_call: .
clone_size: many

cdr3_nt: TGTGCCACCAGCAGAGACAGGGATTCTCAGCCCCAGCATTTT
cdr3_aa: CATSRDRDSQPQHF
v_call: TRBV15
j_call: TRBJ1-5
d_call: .
clone_size: many

cdr3_nt: TGTGCCAGCAGTTCCCGGACAGGGGGCTCACATGGCTACACCTTC
cdr3_aa: CASSSRTGGSHGYTF
v_call: TRBV6-2/TRBV6-3
j_call: TRBJ1-2
d_call: TRBD1
clone_size: many

cdr3_nt: TGTGCCAGCAGCTGGCCTAGCTCCTACGAGCAGTACTTC
cdr3_aa: CASSWPSSYEQYF
v_call: TRBV7-7
j_call: TRBJ2-7
d_call: .
clone_size: .

cdr3_nt: TGCAGCGTTGGGACTAGCGGGAGTGAGACCCAGTACTTC
cdr3_aa: CSVGTSGSETQYF
v_call: TRBV29-1
j_call: TRBJ2-5
d_call: TRBD2
clone_size: many

cdr3_nt: TGTGCCAGCAGCTTATTACTAGCGGGACCCGGGGAGCTGTTTTTT
cdr3_aa: CASSLLLAGPGELFF
v_call: TRBV7-2
j_call: TRBJ2-2
d_call: TRBD2
clone_size: many

cdr3_nt: TGTGCCAGCAGCTTAGAAGGGTACGAGCAGTACTTC
cdr3_aa: CASSLEGYEQYF
v_call: TRBV5-1
j_call: TRBJ2-7
d_call: .
clone_size: many

cdr3_nt: TGTGCCACCAGTGATTTTTCTAGCGGGGATGGAGATACGCAGTATTTT
cdr3_aa: CATSDFSSGDGDTQYF
v_call: TRBV24-1
j_call: TRBJ2-3
d_call: TRBD2
clone_size: .

cdr3_nt: TGCAGTGCCATGCTGGGGGGTGAAAAACTGTTTTTT
cdr3_aa: CSAMLGGEKLFF
v_call: TRBV20-1
j_call: TRBJ1-4
d_call: .
clone_size: .

cdr3_nt: TGTGCCAGCAGCCACACCGGGACAGGGGTTGAAGAAAAACTGTTTTTT
cdr3_aa: CASSHTGTGVEEKLFF
v_call: TRBV7-6
j_call: TRBJ1-4
d_call: TRBD1
clone_size: .

cdr3_nt: TGTGCCACCAGCAGACTCAAATCGACCGGGGAGCTGTTTTTT
cdr3_aa: CATSRLKSTGELFF
v_call: TRBV15
j_call: TRBJ2-2
d_call: .
clone_size: many

cdr3_nt: TGTGCCAGCAGCTCGACAGCGTGGTGGAATTCACCCCTCCACTTT
cdr3_aa: CASSSTAWWNSPLHF
v_call: TRBV11-2
j_call: TRBJ1-6
d_call: .
clone_size: .

cdr3_nt: TGTGCCAGCAGTTACTCAGCGGGAGCTCGTGGGGAGCAGTACTTC
cdr3_aa: CASSYSAGARGEQYF
v_call: TRBV6-5
j_call: TRBJ2-7
d_call: TRBD2
clone_size: many

cdr3_nt: TGTGCCAGCAGTTACACCTATCGCGGGACAGGGCAGGCTTTCTTT
cdr3_aa: CASSYTYRGTGQAFF
v_call: TRBV6-5
j_call: TRBJ1-1
d_call: TRBD1
clone_size: .

cdr3_nt: TGTGCCAGCAGCTTAGACTCGGGACTGAACACTGAAGCTTTCTTT
cdr3_aa: CASSLDSGLNTEAFF
v_call: TRBV7-2
j_call: TRBJ1-1
d_call: .
clone_size: once

cdr3_nt: TGTGCCAGCAGCTTAGACCGCTGGCAGGTAATCAATCAGCCCCAGCATTTT
cdr3_aa: CASSLDRWQVINQPQHF
v_call: TRBV7-8
j_call: TRBJ1-5
d_call: .
clone_size: many

cdr3_nt: TGTGCCAGCAGGAATCGCCTCGCGGGACAGGGGAACACCGGGGAGCTGTTTTTT
cdr3_aa: CASRNRLAGQGNTGELFF
v_call: TRBV11-2
j_call: TRBJ2-2
d_call: TRBD1
clone_size: .

cdr3_nt: TGTGCCAGCAGTGATCTAGCGTTAAGCTCCTACGAGCAGTACTTC
cdr3_aa: CASSDLALSSYEQYF
v_call: TRBV2
j_call: TRBJ2-7
d_call: .
clone_size: many

cdr3_nt: TGCGCCAGCAGCTTGGAGGGGGCAACTAATGAAAAACTGTTTTTT
cdr3_aa: CASSLEGATNEKLFF
v_call: TRBV5-1
j_call: TRBJ1-4
d_call: .
clone_size: many

cdr3_nt: TGCAGTGCTGGACAGGGAGGGGGAGAGACCCAGTACTTC
cdr3_aa: CSAGQGGGETQYF
v_call: TRBV20-1
j_call: TRBJ2-5
d_call: .
clone_size: many

cdr3_nt: TGTGCCAGCAGTTTAGGGGTGGTGGATTCACCCCTCCACTTT
cdr3_aa: CASSLGVVDSPLHF
v_call: TRBV27
j_call: TRBJ1-6
d_call: .
clone_size: many

cdr3_nt: TGTGCCACCAGCAGAGATCCTCCACTAGCGGGAGGGGAGACCCAGTACTTC
cdr3_aa: CATSRDPPLAGGETQYF
v_call: TRBV15
j_call: TRBJ2-5
d_call: TRBD2
clone_size: many

cdr3_nt: TGCAGTGCTAGACCGACTAGCGGGAGATCACCCCTCCACTTT
cdr3_aa: CSARPTSGRSPLHF
v_call: TRBV20-1
j_call: TRBJ1-6
d_call: .
clone_size: once

cdr3_nt: TGTGCCATCAGCCCCAGCTGGGAGCCTAACACTGAAGCTTTCTTT
cdr3_aa: CAISPSWEPNTEAFF
v_call: TRBV10-3
j_call: TRBJ1-1
d_call: .
clone_size: many

cdr3_nt: TGCAGTCCCGGAGGGCAGTACTTC
cdr3_aa: CSPGGQYF
v_call: TRBV20-1
j_call: TRBJ2-7
d_call: .
clone_size: .

cdr3_nt: TGTGCCAGCAGCGTACAGGGAGCAAAAGAGACCCAGTACTTC
cdr3_aa: CASSVQGAKETQYF
v_call: TRBV7-3
j_call: TRBJ2-5
d_call: .
clone_size: .

cdr3_nt: TGTGCCAGCACTTTATTGGGTTCCGGGGAGCTGTTTTTT
cdr3_aa: CASTLLGSGELFF
v_call: TRBV2
j_call: TRBJ2-2
d_call: .
clone_size: many

cdr3_nt: TGTGCCAGCAGCAGCGCGGGACACGCTGGGGACCAGCCCCAGCATTTT
cdr3_aa: CASSSAGHAGDQPQHF
v_call: TRBV7-2
j_call: TRBJ1-5
d_call: .
clone_size: .

cdr3_nt: TGTGCCAGCAGTATAGCTCCGGTCGACTTAATGGAGACCCAGTACTTC
cdr3_aa: CASSIAPVDLMETQYF
v_call: TRBV19
j_call: TRBJ2-5
d_call: .
clone_size: .

cdr3_nt: TGTGCCATCAGTGGCCACCGCCGGGGTAGGCCTAATTCACCCCTCCACTTT
cdr3_aa: CAISGHRRGRPNSPLHF
v_call: TRBV10-3
j_call: TRBJ1-6
d_call: .
clone_size: many

cdr3_nt: TGTGCCAGTAGTATAAGGCCGGGCCATTATAGCAATCAGCCCCAGCATTTT
cdr3_aa: CASSIRPGHYSNQPQHF
v_call: TRBV19
j_call: TRBJ1-5
d_call: .
clone_size: few

cdr3_nt: TGCAGTGCTAGTCAGAGGGCCGGATACGAGCAGTACTTC
cdr3_aa: CSASQRAGYEQYF
v_call: TRBV20-1
j_call: TRBJ2-7
d_call: .
clone_size: many

cdr3_nt: TGTGCCAGCAGCTCTGCGTACACCGGGGAGCTGTTTTTT
cdr3_aa: CASSSAYTGELFF
v_call: TRBV5-4
j_call: TRBJ2-2
d_call: .
clone_size: few

cdr3_nt: TGTGCCAGCAGTGACACCCAAGCGTCCGAGCGGGAGAAGCAGTACTTC
cdr3_aa: CASSDTQASEREKQYF
v_call: TRBV2
j_call: TRBJ2-5
d_call: TRBD2
clone_size: .

cdr3_nt: TGTGCCAGCAGCTTACAGGGGTATGAAGCTTTCTTT
cdr3_aa: CASSLQGYEAFF
v_call: TRBV7-2
j_call: TRBJ1-1
d_call: .
clone_size: .

cdr3_nt: TGTGCCAGCAGCATCGGGACAGAGAGCTCCTACGAGCAGTACTTC
cdr3_aa: CASSIGTESSYEQYF
v_call: TRBV7-2
j_call: TRBJ2-7
d_call: TRBD1
clone_size: many

cdr3_nt: TGTGCCAGCAGCTTTACAGGGGGCCGGGGGTTTTACGAGCAGTACTTC
cdr3_aa: CASSFTGGRGFYEQYF
v_call: TRBV7-2
j_call: TRBJ2-7
d_call: TRBD1
clone_size: .

cdr3_nt: TGCGCCAGCAGCCCTTCCGGACAGGGGGCGAATGACGGGGAGCTGTTTTTT
cdr3_aa: CASSPSGQGANDGELFF
v_call: TRBV5-1
j_call: TRBJ2-2
d_call: TRBD1
clone_size: .

cdr3_nt: TGCAGCCAAGGGGGGACTAGGGGCTACGAGCAGTACTTC
cdr3_aa: CSQGGTRGYEQYF
v_call: TRBV29-1
j_call: TRBJ2-7
d_call: TRBD2
clone_size: once